The clone carrying this T cell receptor (beta chain) has just a few counts. Its antigen remains unidentified. Before thyroid surgery, none of the patients had received any treatment. In the authors' workflow: In papillary thyroid cancer, a distant-metastasis classifier was built using CDR3 differences across clinicopathological groups. MiXCR reprocessed the PCR reads for TCRdb. These V and J calls rely on TCRdb rather than the paper's analysis. The sample holds 5,000 or so clones; roughly 33% are singletons and the top ten take 28%. These data are taken from a study of metastatic and nonmetastatic thyroid tumors. In the study overall: A comparison of repertoires was made across blood and tumor or nodule tissue from malignant and benign thyroid patients. The study's findings and limits: Reported TCR beta diversity, measured in blood and tumor, was significantly higher for malignant thyroid tumors than for benign nodules.

CDR1 is MNHEY and CDR2 is SMNVEV in the germline V gene (reference sequence). Trimming took 4 bases from V and 4 from J, leaving 14 bases between them. The CDR3 has 14 residues. The genes are TRBV27 and TRBJ2-7; maybe TRBD1 (6 bases). This receptor was taken from a male donor with papillary thyroid cancer or a benign thyroid nodule (not recorded which). Some clones in this sample may be carry-over from other donors' samples. Sequencing was performed on adjacent normal tissue. The CDR3 DNA sequence: TGTGCCAGCAGTTCAGGGGCCTCGAGGTACGAGCAGTACTTC. This gives the protein CASSSGASRYEQYF.